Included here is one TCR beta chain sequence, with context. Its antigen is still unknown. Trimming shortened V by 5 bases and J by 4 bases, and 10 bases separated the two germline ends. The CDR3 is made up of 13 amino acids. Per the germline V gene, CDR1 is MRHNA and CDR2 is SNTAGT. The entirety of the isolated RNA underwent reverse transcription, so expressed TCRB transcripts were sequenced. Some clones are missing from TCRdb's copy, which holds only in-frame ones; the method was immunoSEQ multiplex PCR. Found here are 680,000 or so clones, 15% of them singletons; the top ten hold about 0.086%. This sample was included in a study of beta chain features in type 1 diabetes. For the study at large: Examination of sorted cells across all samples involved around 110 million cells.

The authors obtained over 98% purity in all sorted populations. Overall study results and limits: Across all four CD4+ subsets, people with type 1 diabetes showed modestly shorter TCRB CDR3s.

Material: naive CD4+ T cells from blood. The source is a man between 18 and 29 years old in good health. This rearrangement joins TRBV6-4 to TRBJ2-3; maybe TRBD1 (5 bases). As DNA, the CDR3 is TGTGCCAGCAGTTTGGGCAGGGCAGATACGCAGTATTTT. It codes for CASSLGRADTQYF.